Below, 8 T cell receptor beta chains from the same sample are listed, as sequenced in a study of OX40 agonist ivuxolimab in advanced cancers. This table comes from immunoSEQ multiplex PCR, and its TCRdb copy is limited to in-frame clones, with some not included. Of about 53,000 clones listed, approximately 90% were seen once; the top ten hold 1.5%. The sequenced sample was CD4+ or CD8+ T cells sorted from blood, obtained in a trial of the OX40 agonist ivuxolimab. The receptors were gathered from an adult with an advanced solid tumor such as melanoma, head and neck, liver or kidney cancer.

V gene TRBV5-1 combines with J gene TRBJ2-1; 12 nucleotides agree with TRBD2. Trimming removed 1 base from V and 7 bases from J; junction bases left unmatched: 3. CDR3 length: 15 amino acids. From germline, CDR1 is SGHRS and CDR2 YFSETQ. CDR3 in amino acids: CASSLNLAGGNEQFF. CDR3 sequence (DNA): TGCGCCAGCAGCTTGAATCTAGCGGGAGGGAATGAGCAGTTCTTC.

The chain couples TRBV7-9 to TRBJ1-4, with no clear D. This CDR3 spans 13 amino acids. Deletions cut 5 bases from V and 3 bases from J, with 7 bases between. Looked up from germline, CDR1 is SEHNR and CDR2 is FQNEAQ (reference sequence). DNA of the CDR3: TGTGCCAGCAGCCCCACACCTAATGAAAAACTGTTTTTT. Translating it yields CASSPTPNEKLFF.

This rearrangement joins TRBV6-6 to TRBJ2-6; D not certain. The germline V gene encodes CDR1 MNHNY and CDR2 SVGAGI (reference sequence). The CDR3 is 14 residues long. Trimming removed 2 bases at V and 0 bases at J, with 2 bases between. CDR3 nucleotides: TGTGCCAGCAGTTACCTCTCTGGGGCCAACGTCCTGACTTTC. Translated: CASSYLSGANVLTF.

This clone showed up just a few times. The CDR3 here is CASSLEGTLLNEQFF. CDR3 coding DNA: TGTGCCAGCAGCTTAGAAGGGACTCTTCTCAATGAGCAGTTCTTC. This chain joins TRBV7-2 and TRBJ2-1; perhaps TRBD2 as D (6 bases). Trimming took off 1 base at V and 6 bases at J, with 13 bases between the two ends. Germline lookup yields CDR1 SGHTA and CDR2 FQGNSA. The CDR3 length is 15 residues.

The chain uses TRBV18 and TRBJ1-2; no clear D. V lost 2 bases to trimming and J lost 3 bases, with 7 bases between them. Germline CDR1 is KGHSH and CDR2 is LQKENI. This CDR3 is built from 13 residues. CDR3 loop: CASSPGVDYGYTF. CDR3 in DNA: TGTGCCAGCTCACCAGGGGTAGACTATGGCTACACCTTC. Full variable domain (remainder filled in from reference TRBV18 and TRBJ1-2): NAGVMQNPRHLVRRRGQEARLRCSPMKGHSHVYWYRQLPEEGLKFMVYLQKENIIDESGMPKERFSAEFPKEGPSILRIQQVVRGDSAAYFCASSPGVDYGYTFGSGTRLTVV.

The CDR3 nucleotides are TGTGCCAGCAGCGTAGATAACACTGAAGCTTTCTTT. Translation gives CASSVDNTEAFF. V usage is TRBV9 and J usage is TRBJ1-1; no clear D. V lost 0 bases to trimming and J lost 2 bases, with 2 bases between them. The CDR3 loop spans 12 amino acids. Per germline, CDR1 SGDLS and CDR2 YYNGEE.

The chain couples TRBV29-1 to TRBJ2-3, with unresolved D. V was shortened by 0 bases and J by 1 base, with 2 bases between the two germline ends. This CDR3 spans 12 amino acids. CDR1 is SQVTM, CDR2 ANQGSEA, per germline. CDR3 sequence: CSVEEGTDTQYF. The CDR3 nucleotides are TGCAGCGTTGAAGAGGGCACAGATACGCAGTATTTT.

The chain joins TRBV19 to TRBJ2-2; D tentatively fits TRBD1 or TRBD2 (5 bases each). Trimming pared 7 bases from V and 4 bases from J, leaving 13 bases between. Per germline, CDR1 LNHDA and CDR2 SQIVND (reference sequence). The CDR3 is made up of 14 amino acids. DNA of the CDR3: TGTGCCAGTAAGGGACCCTCGGGCACCGGGGAGCTGTTTTTT. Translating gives CASKGPSGTGELFF.